Described below is a single T cell receptor (beta chain) sequence and its context. CDR3 length: 11 residues. Trimming removed 5 bases at V and 5 bases at J, with 7 bases between. The germline gives CDR1 MGHDK, CDR2 SYGVNS. The data were obtained in a study of tumor-infiltrating lymphocytes in oesophageal squamous cell carcinoma. TCRdb recomputed calls from the PCR reads with MiXCR, one row per CDR3 protein. The sample carries under 20,000 distinct CDR3 sequences, approximately 49% recorded once. The genes are TRBV25-1 and TRBJ2-7; D is unresolved. Source material: esophageal tumor tissue. The sequence was collected from a female donor with esophageal squamous cell carcinoma. CDR3 protein: CASSITDEQYF. Here the CDR3 DNA reads TGTGCCAGCAGTATTACAGACGAGCAGTACTTC.